This passage covers 27 T cell receptor beta chains from one sample sequenced in a study of Ad26.COV2.S vaccination and SARS-CoV-2 variants. As for treatment: around 19 received Ad26.COV2.S at low or high dose, single or two shots; 5 received placebo; per-sample allocation not given. The samples date from day 63 after the first vaccine or placebo injection. Generated by immunoSEQ multiplex PCR, the TCRdb table keeps only in-frame clones and is missing some. Of roughly 700,000 clones in the sample, 70% to 90% were seen once. The sample consisted of peripheral blood, taken in a trial of Ad26.COV2.S vaccine versus placebo. The receptors stem from a person between 18 and 65 years old who received the Ad26.COV2.S COVID-19 vaccine or a placebo.

To note about this clone: In the same sample, other DNA sequences code for this CDR3. This chain joins TRBV5-1 and TRBJ2-1; TRBD2 agrees at 12 bases. CDR3 size: 14 residues. CDR1 is SGHRS, CDR2 YFSETQ, per germline. Germline trimming cut 8 bases from V and 4 bases from J; bases unmatched to any gene: 4. The CDR3 loop is CASAGTSGYNEQFF. CDR3 nucleotides: TGCGCCAGTGCCGGGACTAGCGGGTACAATGAGCAGTTCTTC.

This clone has a count of ten or more. Within the sample, other DNA sequences also encode this same CDR3. This chain connects TRBV12-3 or TRBV12-4 to TRBJ2-7; D is ambiguous. Trimming cost V 3 bases and J 6 bases, with 9 bases left between them. The CDR3 is 12 residues long. CDR3 DNA: TGTGCCAGCAGTTTGGGTAGCCCCGAGCAGTACTTC. It codes for CASSLGSPEQYF.

The genes are TRBV19 and TRBJ2-7; D is unclear. V was cut by 4 bases and J by 2 bases, with 9 bases left in between. The CDR3 is 13 residues long. Germline values: CDR1 LNHDA, CDR2 SQIVND (reference sequence). CDR3 bases: TGTGCCAGTAGTAAGTTGTCAGCCTACGAGCAGTACTTC. This translates into CASSKLSAYEQYF.

The chain joins TRBV15 to TRBJ1-2, with D perhaps matching TRBD1 (6 bases). Germline V gene lookup returns CDR1 LNHNV and CDR2 YYDKDF (reference sequence). This CDR3 is built from 14 residues. Deletions cut 5 bases from V and 5 bases from J, with 15 bases between. CDR3 amino acids: CATSQTTGKYGYTF. The CDR3, as DNA: TGTGCCACCAGCCAGACGACAGGAAAGTATGGCTACACCTTC. The full variable domain, in which reference TRBV15 and TRBJ1-2 provide the parts outside the CDR3, is DAMVIQNPRYQVTQFGKPVTLSCSQTLNHNVMYWYQQKSSQAPKLLFHYYDKDFNNEADTPDNFQSRRPNTSFCFLDIRSPGLGDTAMYLCATSQTTGKYGYTFGSGTRLTVV.

This clone occurred once. Other DNA sequences in this sample translate to the same CDR3. The chain combines TRBV7-9 with TRBJ2-3; D perhaps matches TRBD1 (5 bases). This CDR3 spans 14 amino acids. V was shortened by 2 bases and J by 0 bases, with 6 bases between the two germline ends. The germline CDR1 and CDR2 sequences are SEHNR and FQNEAQ (reference sequence). CDR3 protein: CASSLTGSTDTQYF. CDR3 bases: TGTGCCAGCAGCTTAACAGGCAGCACAGATACGCAGTATTTT.

This chain uses TRBV6-5 with TRBJ2-3, with D uncertain. This CDR3 contains 14 residues. Per germline, CDR1 MNHEY and CDR2 SVGAGI. Trimming left V 0 bases short and J 2 bases short, with 6 bases between. This CDR3 reads CASSYSGYTDTQYF. CDR3 DNA: TGTGCCAGCAGTTACTCGGGGTACACAGATACGCAGTATTTT.

The V gene is TRBV7-2, the J gene TRBJ2-3; 13 positions match TRBD2. CDR1 SGHTA and CDR2 FQGNSA come from the germline V gene. The CDR3 length is 16 residues. J lost 5 bases, V lost 3 bases, and 5 bases had no gene match. CDR3 DNA sequence: TGTGCCAGCAGCTTCCAGACTAGCGGGGGGAGAGATACGCAGTATTTT. It yields the protein CASSFQTSGGRDTQYF.

The chain couples TRBV6-5 to TRBJ1-5; D might be TRBD1 (6 bases). The CDR3 has 14 amino acids. The germline V gene encodes CDR1 MNHEY and CDR2 SVGAGI. Trimming stripped 4 bases from V and 0 bases from J, with 7 bases between. The CDR3 spells CASSWTASNQPQHF. In DNA, the CDR3 is TGTGCCAGCAGTTGGACAGCTAGCAATCAGCCCCAGCATTTT.

This clone has more than one count but fewer than ten. This rearrangement joins TRBV9 to TRBJ1-5; D is unresolved. CDR1 SGDLS and CDR2 YYNGEE come from the germline V gene. Deletions cut 0 bases from V and 5 bases from J, with 9 bases between. The CDR3 has 14 amino acids. CDR3 sequence (DNA): TGTGCCAGCAGCGTAGCTCCCGGGGATCAGCCCCAGCATTTT. This encodes CASSVAPGDQPQHF.

The chain carries TRBV11-2 and TRBJ2-4, with 12 bases matching TRBD2. The CDR3 runs 15 residues. Germline V gene sequence: CDR1 SGHAT, CDR2 FQNNGV. The J segment lost 8 bases and the V segment lost 6 bases, leaving 8 bases of the junction unmatched. This CDR3 is CASRSTSGGGDIQYF. CDR3 nucleotides: TGTGCCAGCAGGTCGACTAGCGGGGGCGGAGACATTCAGTACTTC.

The chain employs TRBV11-3 and TRBJ2-2, with TRBD2 matching over 12 bases. CDR1 is SGHNT, CDR2 YENEEA, per germline. V trimming: 5 bases; J trimming: 5 bases; junction bases outside the gene matches: 6. The CDR3 consists of 16 residues. CDR3 in amino acids: CASSRLAGVNTGELFF. The DNA of the CDR3 is TGTGCCAGCAGCCGACTAGCGGGAGTTAATACCGGGGAGCTGTTTTTT.

CDR3 region: CASSRVEGVALSGANVLTF. Here the CDR3 DNA reads TGCGCCAGCAGCCGGGTGGAGGGTGTCGCGCTCTCTGGGGCCAACGTCCTGACTTTC. This chain uses TRBV4-1 with TRBJ2-6, with a weak D call TRBD2 (6 bases). Germline V CDR1 and CDR2: MGHRA, YSYEKL. The CDR3 sequence is 19 residues long. V lost 4 bases and J lost 0, with 19 bases in between.

The chain uses TRBV19 and TRBJ2-7; TRBD2 is a possible D gene (5 bases). The CDR3 length is 15 residues. The germline gives CDR1 LNHDA, CDR2 SQIVND (reference sequence). V lost 0 bases to trimming and J lost 2 bases, with 11 bases between them. The CDR3 sequence is CASSIEKGATYEQYF. For the CDR3, the DNA is TGTGCCAGTAGTATAGAAAAGGGAGCGACCTACGAGCAGTACTTC.

V gene TRBV5-6 combines with J gene TRBJ2-1; TRBD2 matches 11 bases. This CDR3 contains 19 residues. J lost 6 bases, V lost 0 bases, and 14 bases had no gene match. The germline V gene encodes CDR1 SGHDT and CDR2 YYEEEE. CDR3 nucleotide sequence: TGTGCCAGCAGCTTGGTTTTAGCGGGAGGGCCCGGGGTTGGCAATGAGCAGTTCTTC. This encodes CASSLVLAGGPGVGNEQFF.

As DNA, the CDR3 is TGCGCCAGCAGCTTGGCCCAGGGTCTCAGCTCTGGGGCCAACGTCCTGACTTTC. Its translation: CASSLAQGLSSGANVLTF. This chain uses TRBV5-1 with TRBJ2-6; tentatively, D is TRBD1 (5 bases). This CDR3 has 18 residues. CDR1 and CDR2 from the germline V gene are SGHRS and YFSETQ. Trimming stripped 0 bases from V and 0 bases from J, with 13 bases between. The variable domain in full, with the rest retrieved from reference TRBV5-1 and TRBJ2-6, is KAGVTQTPRYLIKTRGQQVTLSCSPISGHRSVSWYQQTPGQGLQFLFEYFSETQRNKGNFPGRFSGRQFSNSRSEMNVSTLELGDSALYLCASSLAQGLSSGANVLTFGAGSRLTVL.

This clone was detected only once. The CDR3 DNA is TGTGCCAGCTCACCAATGGACGTAAACTCCTACGAGCAGTACTTC. Translating gives CASSPMDVNSYEQYF. The chain links TRBV18 to TRBJ2-7, with D uncertain. The germline V and J ends were trimmed by 2 bases and 0 bases, with 11 bases remaining between them. The CDR3 is 15 amino acids. The germline V gene encodes CDR1 KGHSH and CDR2 LQKENI.

This clone appeared once. The V call is TRBV30, the J call TRBJ1-1, with unresolved D. The germline CDR1 and CDR2 sequences are GTSNPN and SVGIG (reference sequence). The CDR3 has 13 amino acids. Trimming removed 3 bases from V and 2 bases from J, with 10 bases in between. The CDR3: CAWREMDNTEAFF. Written as DNA, the CDR3 is TGTGCCTGGAGGGAGATGGATAACACTGAAGCTTTCTTT.

The CDR3 protein is CASRSVGGYTF. CDR3 sequence (DNA): TGTGCCAGCAGATCGGTCGGTGGCTACACCTTC. This chain links TRBV5-6 with TRBJ1-2; D unresolved. Germline V CDR1 and CDR2: SGHDT, YYEEEE. Trimming cost V 5 bases and J 7 bases, with 9 bases left between them. The CDR3 is 11 residues long.

CDR3: CAVGGGGFTDTQYF. DNA for the CDR3: TGTGCCGTCGGGGGCGGGGGCTTCACAGATACGCAGTATTTT. The chain carries TRBV27 and TRBJ2-3; weak D call: TRBD2 (7 bases). This CDR3 is 14 amino acids long. Germline CDR1 MNHEY, CDR2 SMNVEV (reference sequence). Trimming pared 11 bases from V and 2 bases from J, leaving 17 bases between.

The chain has TRBV18 and TRBJ2-2; TRBD1 or TRBD2 may be the D gene (6 bases each). CDR3 length: 15 amino acids. Trimming shortened V by 6 bases and J by 1 base, and 12 bases separated the two germline ends. Germline V gives CDR1 KGHSH, CDR2 LQKENI. The CDR3 DNA is TGTGCCAGCTCGGGGGGCCAGGGGAACACCGGGGAGCTGTTTTTT. It specifies CASSGGQGNTGELFF.

The gene calls are TRBV2 and TRBJ2-1; possibly TRBD1 or TRBD2 for D (5 bases each). The length of the CDR3 is 15 residues. V was clipped by 6 bases and J by 7 bases, with 19 bases between them. Germline V gives CDR1 SNHLY, CDR2 FYNNEI. CDR3 loop: CASSPRDPWMNEQFF. The CDR3 region has the DNA TGTGCCAGCAGCCCGAGGGACCCGTGGATGAATGAGCAGTTCTTC. Variable domain in full (rest from reference TRBV2 and TRBJ2-1): EPEVTQTPSHQVTQMGQEVILRCVPISNHLYFYWYRQILGQKVEFLVSFYNNEISEKSEIFDDQFSVERPDGSNFTLKIRSTKLEDSAMYFCASSPRDPWMNEQFFGPGTRLTVL.

The chain recombines TRBV2 with TRBJ1-2, with TRBD1 as a possible D gene (5 bases). Germline-derived CDR1 and CDR2 are SNHLY and FYNNEI. The CDR3 is 13 amino acids. V was cut by 4 bases and J by 7 bases, with 13 bases left in between. DNA for the CDR3: TGTGCCAGCAGTGTGCGGGGGTTAGGTGGCTACACCTTC. It yields the protein CASSVRGLGGYTF.

V is TRBV6-5 and J is TRBJ2-5; the D call may be TRBD1 or TRBD2 (5 bases each). CDR3 length: 14 residues. CDR1 is MNHEY, CDR2 SVGAGI, per germline. V lost 2 bases, J lost 7 bases, and 14 bases lay in between. CDR3 DNA: TGTGCCAGCAGTTACAACGGGGCCCCGGGGACCCAGTACTTC. This encodes CASSYNGAPGTQYF.

The CDR3 region is CASSYPGSYEQYF. The CDR3 region has the DNA TGTGCCAGCAGCTACCCGGGGTCCTACGAGCAGTACTTC. The chain is built from TRBV7-9 and TRBJ2-7; possibly TRBD2 for D (5 bases). With 4 bases removed from V and 1 base from J, the gap between germline ends came to 8 bases. Germline CDR1 SEHNR, CDR2 FQNEAQ (reference sequence). This CDR3 has 13 residues.

This chain joins TRBV9 and TRBJ1-1; possibly TRBD1 for D (5 bases). The CDR3 length is 15 residues. Germline lookup yields CDR1 SGDLS and CDR2 YYNGEE. Trimming removed 0 bases at V and 0 bases at J, with 9 bases between. The DNA for the CDR3 is TGTGCCAGCAGCGTAGTTGGGGGATTGAACACTGAAGCTTTCTTT. It is translated as CASSVVGGLNTEAFF.

V usage is TRBV6-4 and J usage is TRBJ2-1; D possibly corresponds to TRBD1 (5 bases). Trimming pared 2 bases from V and 2 bases from J, leaving 16 bases between. CDR3 length equals 17 residues. CDR1 and CDR2 from the germline V gene are MRHNA and SNTAGT. The CDR3 protein is CASSDPVSQGAYNEQFF. Written as DNA, the CDR3 is TGTGCCAGCAGTGACCCTGTGAGCCAAGGGGCCTACAATGAGCAGTTCTTC.

The count of this clone is one. The chain links TRBV18 to TRBJ1-5, with D unresolved. The CDR3 is made up of 13 amino acids. V was trimmed by 3 bases and J by 4 bases, leaving 7 bases between them. Germline V CDR1 and CDR2: KGHSH, LQKENI. In DNA, the CDR3 is TGTGCCAGCTCACCCGCTACAAATCAGCCCCAGCATTTT. Translating gives CASSPATNQPQHF. Complete variable domain (other parts from reference TRBV18 and TRBJ1-5): NAGVMQNPRHLVRRRGQEARLRCSPMKGHSHVYWYRQLPEEGLKFMVYLQKENIIDESGMPKERFSAEFPKEGPSILRIQQVVRGDSAAYFCASSPATNQPQHFGDGTRLSIL.